The source of this TCR beta chain is a study of T cell changes during pregnancy in multiple sclerosis (dated by TCRdb to between 2018 and 2021). In terms of the full investigation: Changes in the T cell repertoire over the course of pregnancy were examined in this study in women with multiple sclerosis.

Libraries came from the immunoSEQ multiplex PCR assay. TCRdb carries this immuneACCESS record with in-frame sequences only. Its versions omit some clonotypes, under half of them owing to an unresolved V gene in the studies checked, with the rest unexplained. Within this sample are about 80,000 clones, with about 90% of them counted one time only. Clones ranked in the top ten supply around 1.4% of the sample. To note about this clone: Its antigen is currently not known. No clone much larger than this one lies a single base away; base qualities are absent.

The CDR3 holds 14 amino acids from the cysteine to the phenylalanine. Just the 42-base CDR3 DNA is kept, in frame starting at base 1. Trimming takes 4 bases from V and 1 base from J, and the germline ends sit 11 bases apart. CDR1 and CDR2, per the germline V gene, are SGHRS and YFSETQ. This TCR derives from a female donor with multiple sclerosis, enrolled in a pregnancy study. This chain is built from TRBV5-1 and TRBJ1-2; the D gene is perhaps TRBD1, on 6 matching bases. The sample consisted of peripheral blood, taken before pregnancy. The DNA reads TGCGCCAGCAGCACGACAGGAGGTAACTATGGCTACACCTTC. This yields the protein CASSTTGGNYGYTF.